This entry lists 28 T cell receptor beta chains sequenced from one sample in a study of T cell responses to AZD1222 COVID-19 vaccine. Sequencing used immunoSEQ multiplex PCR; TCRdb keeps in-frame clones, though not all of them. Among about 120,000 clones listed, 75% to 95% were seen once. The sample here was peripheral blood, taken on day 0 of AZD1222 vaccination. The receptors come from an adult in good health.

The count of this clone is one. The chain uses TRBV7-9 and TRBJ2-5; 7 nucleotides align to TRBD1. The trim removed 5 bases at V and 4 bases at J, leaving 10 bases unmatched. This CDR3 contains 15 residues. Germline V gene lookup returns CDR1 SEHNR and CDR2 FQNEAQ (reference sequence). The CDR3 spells CASSPRGAGGETQYF. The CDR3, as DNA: TGTGCCAGCAGCCCGCGTGGGGCAGGGGGAGAGACCCAGTACTTC.

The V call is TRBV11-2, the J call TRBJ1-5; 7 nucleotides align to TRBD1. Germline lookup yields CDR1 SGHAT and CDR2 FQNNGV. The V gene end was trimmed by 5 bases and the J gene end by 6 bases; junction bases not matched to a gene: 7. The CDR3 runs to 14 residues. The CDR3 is CASSVTGEGQPQHF. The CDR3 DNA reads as TGTGCCAGCAGCGTTACAGGGGAGGGTCAGCCCCAGCATTTT.

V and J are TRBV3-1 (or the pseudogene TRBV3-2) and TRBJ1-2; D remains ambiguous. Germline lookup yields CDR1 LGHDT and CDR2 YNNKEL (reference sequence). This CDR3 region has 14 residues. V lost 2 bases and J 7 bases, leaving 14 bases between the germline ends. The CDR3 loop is CASSQRNTEGGYTF. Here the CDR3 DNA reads TGTGCCAGCAGCCAAAGGAACACTGAGGGTGGCTACACCTTC.

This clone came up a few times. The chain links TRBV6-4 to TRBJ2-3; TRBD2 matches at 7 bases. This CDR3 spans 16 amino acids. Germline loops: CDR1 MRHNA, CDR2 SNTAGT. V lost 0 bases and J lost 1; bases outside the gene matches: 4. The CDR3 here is CASSDSRGSGTDTQYF. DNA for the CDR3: TGTGCCAGCAGTGACTCGCGCGGGAGTGGCACAGATACGCAGTATTTT.

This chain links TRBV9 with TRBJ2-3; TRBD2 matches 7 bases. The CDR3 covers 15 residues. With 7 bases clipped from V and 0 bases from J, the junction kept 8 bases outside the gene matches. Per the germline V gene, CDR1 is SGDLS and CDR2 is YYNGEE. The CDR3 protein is CASASSGTSTDTQYF. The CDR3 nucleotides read TGTGCCAGCGCCTCAAGCGGGACTAGCACAGATACGCAGTATTTT.

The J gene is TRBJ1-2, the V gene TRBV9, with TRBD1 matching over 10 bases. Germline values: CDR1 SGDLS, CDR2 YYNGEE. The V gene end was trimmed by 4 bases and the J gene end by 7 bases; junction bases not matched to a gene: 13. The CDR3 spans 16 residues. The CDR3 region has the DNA TGTGCCAGCAGCACCCAACCGGGACAGGGGTTTTTTGGCTACACCTTC. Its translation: CASSTQPGQGFFGYTF.

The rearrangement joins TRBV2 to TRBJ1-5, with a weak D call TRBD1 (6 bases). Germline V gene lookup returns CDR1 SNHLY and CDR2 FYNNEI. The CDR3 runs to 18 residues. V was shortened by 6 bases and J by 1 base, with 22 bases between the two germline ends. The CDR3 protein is CASRGSLLGGGSNQPQHF. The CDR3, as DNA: TGTGCCAGCAGGGGATCACTTTTAGGGGGAGGAAGCAATCAGCCCCAGCATTTT.

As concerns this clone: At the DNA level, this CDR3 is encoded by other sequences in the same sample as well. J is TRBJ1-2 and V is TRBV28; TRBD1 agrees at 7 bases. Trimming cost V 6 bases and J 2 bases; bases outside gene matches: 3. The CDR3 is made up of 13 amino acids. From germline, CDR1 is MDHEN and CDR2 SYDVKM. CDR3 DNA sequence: TGTGCCAGCAGCCCGGGACAGAACTATGGCTACACCTTC. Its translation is CASSPGQNYGYTF.

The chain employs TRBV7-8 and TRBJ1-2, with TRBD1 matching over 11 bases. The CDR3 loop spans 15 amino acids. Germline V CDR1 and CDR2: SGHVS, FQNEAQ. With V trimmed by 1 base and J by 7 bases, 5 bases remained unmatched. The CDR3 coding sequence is TGTGCCAGCAGCTTAGATGGACAGGGGGCAAGTGGCTACACCTTC. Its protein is CASSLDGQGASGYTF.

CDR3 nucleotide sequence: TGTGCCAGCAGTTTACCCACAGGGGTTACGCAGTATTTT. Encoded protein: CASSLPTGVTQYF. V is TRBV12-3 or TRBV12-4 and J is TRBJ2-3, with 7 bases aligning to TRBD1. Losses at the gene ends were 2 bases for V and 8 bases for J; bases not matched to a gene: 4. The CDR3 covers 13 residues.

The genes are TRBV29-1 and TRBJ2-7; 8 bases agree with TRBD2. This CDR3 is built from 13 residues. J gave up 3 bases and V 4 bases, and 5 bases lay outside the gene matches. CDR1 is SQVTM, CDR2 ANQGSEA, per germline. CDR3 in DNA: TGCAGCGTTGGGAGCGGGAGAAGCTACGAGCAGTACTTC. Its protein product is CSVGSGRSYEQYF.

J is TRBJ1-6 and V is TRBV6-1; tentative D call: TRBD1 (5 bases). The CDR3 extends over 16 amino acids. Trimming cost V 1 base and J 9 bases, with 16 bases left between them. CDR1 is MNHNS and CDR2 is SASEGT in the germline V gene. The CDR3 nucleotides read TGTGCCAGCAGTGAAGTCCAAGCGGGGGGAGGTTCACCCCTCCACTTT. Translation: CASSEVQAGGGSPLHF.

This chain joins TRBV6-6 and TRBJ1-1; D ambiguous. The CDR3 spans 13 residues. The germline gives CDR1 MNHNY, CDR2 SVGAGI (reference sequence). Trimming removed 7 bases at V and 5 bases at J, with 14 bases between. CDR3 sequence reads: CASTQRAGTEAFF. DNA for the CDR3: TGTGCCAGCACTCAAAGGGCTGGTACTGAAGCTTTCTTT.

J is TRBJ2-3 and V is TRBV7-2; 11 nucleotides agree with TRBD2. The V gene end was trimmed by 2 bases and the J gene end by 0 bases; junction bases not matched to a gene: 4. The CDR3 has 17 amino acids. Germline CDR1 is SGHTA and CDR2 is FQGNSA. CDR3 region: CASSLPGLAVSTDTQYF. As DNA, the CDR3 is TGTGCCAGCAGCTTACCGGGACTAGCGGTTAGCACAGATACGCAGTATTTT.

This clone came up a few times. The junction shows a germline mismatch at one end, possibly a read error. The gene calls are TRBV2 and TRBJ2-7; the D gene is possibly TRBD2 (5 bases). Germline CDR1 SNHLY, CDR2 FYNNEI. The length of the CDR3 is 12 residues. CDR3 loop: CASSEALLAPLF. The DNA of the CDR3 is TGTGCCAGCAGTGAAGCGCTTCTAGCACCGTTATTC.

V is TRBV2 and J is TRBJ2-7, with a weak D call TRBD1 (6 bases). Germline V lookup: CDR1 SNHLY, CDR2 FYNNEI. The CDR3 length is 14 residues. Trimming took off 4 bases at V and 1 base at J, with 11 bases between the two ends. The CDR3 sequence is CASSGQDSSYEQYF. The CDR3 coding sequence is TGTGCCAGCAGTGGACAGGACAGTTCCTACGAGCAGTACTTC.

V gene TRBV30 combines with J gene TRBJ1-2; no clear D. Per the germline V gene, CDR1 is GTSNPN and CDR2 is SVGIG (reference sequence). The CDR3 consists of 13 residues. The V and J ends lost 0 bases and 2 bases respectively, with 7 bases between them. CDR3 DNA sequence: TGTGCCTGGAGTGTACTAGGGAACTATGGCTACACCTTC. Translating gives CAWSVLGNYGYTF.

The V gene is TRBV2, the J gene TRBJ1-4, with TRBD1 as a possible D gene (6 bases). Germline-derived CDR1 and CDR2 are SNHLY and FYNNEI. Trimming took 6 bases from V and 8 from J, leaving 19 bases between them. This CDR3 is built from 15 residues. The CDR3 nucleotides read TGTGCCAGCAGGAGGGAACTCGGGGGCGAAGAAAAACTGTTTTTT. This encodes CASRRELGGEEKLFF.

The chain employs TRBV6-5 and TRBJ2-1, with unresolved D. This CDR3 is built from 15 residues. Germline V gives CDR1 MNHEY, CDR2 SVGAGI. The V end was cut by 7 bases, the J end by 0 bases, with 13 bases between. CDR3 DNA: TGTGCCAGCACCCACAAGCCCCACTCCTACAATGAGCAGTTCTTC. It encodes CASTHKPHSYNEQFF.

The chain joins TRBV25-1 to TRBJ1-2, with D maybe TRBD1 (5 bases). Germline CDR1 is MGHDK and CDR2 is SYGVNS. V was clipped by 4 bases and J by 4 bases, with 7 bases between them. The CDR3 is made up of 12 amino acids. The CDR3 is CASSGQIYGYTF. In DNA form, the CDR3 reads TGTGCCAGCAGTGGACAGATCTATGGCTACACCTTC.

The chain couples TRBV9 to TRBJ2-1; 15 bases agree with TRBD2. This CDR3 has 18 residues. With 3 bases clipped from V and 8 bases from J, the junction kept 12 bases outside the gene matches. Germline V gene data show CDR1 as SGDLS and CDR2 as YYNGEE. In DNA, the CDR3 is TGTGCCAGCAGCGCCAGTAAGGGGACTAGCGGGAGGTCAGATGAGCAGTTCTTC. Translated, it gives CASSASKGTSGRSDEQFF.

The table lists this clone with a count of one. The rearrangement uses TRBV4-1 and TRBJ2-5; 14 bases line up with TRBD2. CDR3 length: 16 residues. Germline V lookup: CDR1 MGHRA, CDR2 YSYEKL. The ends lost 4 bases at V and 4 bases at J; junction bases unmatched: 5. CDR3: CASSPGLAGGGETQYF. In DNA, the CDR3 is TGCGCCAGCAGCCCCGGACTAGCGGGAGGAGGAGAGACCCAGTACTTC.

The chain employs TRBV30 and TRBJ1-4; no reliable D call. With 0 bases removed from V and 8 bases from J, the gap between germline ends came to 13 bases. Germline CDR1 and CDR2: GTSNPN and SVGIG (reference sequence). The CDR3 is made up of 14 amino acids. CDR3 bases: TGTGCCTGGAGTGTAATGGGGTCGGGCGAAAAACTGTTTTTT. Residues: CAWSVMGSGEKLFF.

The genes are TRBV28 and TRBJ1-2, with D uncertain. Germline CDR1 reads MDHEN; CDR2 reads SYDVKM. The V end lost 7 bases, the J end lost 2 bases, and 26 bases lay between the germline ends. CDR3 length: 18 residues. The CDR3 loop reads CASISGGGGFIPNYGYTF. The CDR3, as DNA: TGTGCCAGCATATCGGGTGGCGGAGGGTTCATTCCGAACTATGGCTACACCTTC.

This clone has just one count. The CDR3 DNA reads TGTGCCAGCAGCGACACAAACTCGAACAGGGTGGAGACCCAGTACTTC. Translation: CASSDTNSNRVETQYF. The V call is TRBV11-3, the J call TRBJ2-5; D may be TRBD1 (6 bases). Germline V gene sequence: CDR1 SGHNT, CDR2 YENEEA. Trimming cost V 5 bases and J 5 bases, with 21 bases left between them. The CDR3 has 16 residues.

The CDR3 loop reads CATLRAGSGELFF. The CDR3 coding sequence is TGTGCCACCCTGCGTGCGGGGAGCGGGGAGCTGTTTTTT. The rearrangement uses TRBV27 and TRBJ2-2, with D possibly matching TRBD2 (6 bases). In germline, CDR1 is MNHEY, CDR2 SMNVEV (reference sequence). Trimming left V 10 bases short and J 7 bases short, with 16 bases between. CDR3 length equals 13 residues.

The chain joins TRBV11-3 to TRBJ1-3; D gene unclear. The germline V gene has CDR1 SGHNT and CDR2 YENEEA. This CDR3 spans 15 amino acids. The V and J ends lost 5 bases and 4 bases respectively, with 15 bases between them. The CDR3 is CASSQVSGPGNTIYF. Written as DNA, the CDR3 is TGTGCCAGCAGCCAGGTCTCCGGGCCCGGAAACACCATATATTTT.

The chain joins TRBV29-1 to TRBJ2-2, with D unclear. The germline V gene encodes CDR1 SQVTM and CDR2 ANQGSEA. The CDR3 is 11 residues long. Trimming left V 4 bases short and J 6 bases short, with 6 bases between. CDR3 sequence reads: CSVGVSGELFF. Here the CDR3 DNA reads TGCAGCGTTGGGGTATCCGGGGAGCTGTTTTTT.